Listed below are T cell receptor beta chains from one sample, sequenced in a study of cytotoxic CD8 clonotypes in ibrutinib-treated CLL. The repertoire was sequenced with immunoSEQ multiplex PCR; TCRdb's copy has only in-frame clones and lacks some. The table has around 92,000 clones, more than 70% seen once; the top ten hold around 25%. The sequences come from PBMCs, collected after 24 months of ibrutinib treatment. The receptors derive from a human donor with chronic lymphocytic leukemia. Both conserved end residues are part of each CDR3. D genes are given only for firm matches. Rows give clone size only sometimes, using once, few, many, or a class for an expanded clone.

.	TRBV9	TRBJ2-7	TRBD2	TGTGCCAGCAGCTCCACAGGCGGGGGGGTGTACGAGCAGTACTTC	CASSSTGGGVYEQYF
once	TRBV9	TRBJ2-3	TRBD2	TGTGCCAGCGGACTAGCGGCTAGCACAGATACGCAGTATTTT	CASGLAASTDTQYF
.	TRBV5-1	TRBJ1-2	.	TGCGCCAGCAGCTTGGAAAGGCACGGCTACACCTTC	CASSLERHGYTF
.	TRBV5-6	TRBJ2-1	.	TGTGCCAGCAGCTTAGCCGGGACCAACTACAATGAGCAGTTCTTC	CASSLAGTNYNEQFF
few	TRBV25-1	TRBJ2-1	.	TGTGCCAGCAGTGAGGGTGACATTGAGCAGTTCTTC	CASSEGDIEQFF
.	TRBV5-1	TRBJ1-6	.	TGCGCCAGCAGTACGGACAGATTTAATTCACCCCTCCACTTT	CASSTDRFNSPLHF
.	TRBV6-8	TRBJ1-5	.	TGTGCCAGCAGCTCTTTATTGGACAATCAGCCCCAGCATTTT	CASSSLLDNQPQHF
.	TRBV10-3	TRBJ1-1	.	TGTGCCATCAGTGAGTCAGCCAGCACCGCTTTCTTT	CAISESASTAFF
.	TRBV6-6	TRBJ2-7	TRBD1	TGTGCCAGCAGACCAGGCAGGGGACAGATCTACGAGCAGTACTTC	CASRPGRGQIYEQYF
.	TRBV27	TRBJ1-3	.	TGTGCCAGCAGCCCCTTCGGGGCTGGAAACACCATATATTTT	CASSPFGAGNTIYF
.	TRBV29-1	TRBJ1-1	.	TGCAGCGGAATTAACGGACAGAACACTGAAGCTTTCTTT	CSGINGQNTEAFF
.	TRBV27	TRBJ2-2	.	TGTGCCAGCAGTTTTGGACCAAGGGGAGCCCTTTTCACCGGGGAGCTGTTTTTT	CASSFGPRGALFTGELFF
.	TRBV2	TRBJ2-7	.	TGTGCTTGGGGGGGCGGCTACGAGCAGTACTTC	CAWGGGYEQYF
.	TRBV2	TRBJ2-5	.	TGTGCCAGCAGTGCCCAGGGTGTAATGCGAGAGACCCAGTACTTC	CASSAQGVMRETQYF
.	TRBV27	TRBJ1-5	.	TGTGCCAGCAGTTTTCTGAGGGGGTATAGCAATCAGCCCCAGCATTTT	CASSFLRGYSNQPQHF
few	TRBV7-3	TRBJ2-2	.	TGTGCCAGCAGCCCGCACGGGACAAGCCGGGAGGAGCTGTTTTTT	CASSPHGTSREELFF
.	TRBV7-2	TRBJ1-4	.	TGTGCCAGCAGCTTAGAAGCAACAACTAATGAAAAACTGTTTTTT	CASSLEATTNEKLFF
.	TRBV7-3	TRBJ2-3	.	TGTGCCAGCAGCTCAACGGGCTACAGCACAGATACGCAGTATTTT	CASSSTGYSTDTQYF
.	TRBV28	TRBJ2-6	.	TGTGCCAGCAGCCTAGTGGACGCTGGGGCCAACGTCCTGACTTTC	CASSLVDAGANVLTF
.	TRBV30	TRBJ2-7	TRBD1	TGTGCCTGGAACGACAGGGGGTACGAGCAGTACTTC	CAWNDRGYEQYF
few	TRBV19	TRBJ1-3	TRBD1	TGTGCCAGTACCGTGACAGGGGACTCTGGAAACACCATATATTTT	CASTVTGDSGNTIYF
few	TRBV4-1	TRBJ2-1	TRBD1	TGCGCCAGCAGCCCGTTGGACAGGGGGATCGATGAGCAGTTCTTC	CASSPLDRGIDEQFF
few	TRBV4-2	TRBJ2-3	.	TGTGCCAGCAGCCAAGAATGGCGGGCTACAGATACGCAGTATTTT	CASSQEWRATDTQYF
.	TRBV29-1	TRBJ2-3	.	TGCAGCGCCAGCCGAGATACGCAGTATTTT	CSASRDTQYF
.	TRBV2	TRBJ2-1	.	TGTGCCAGCGCATATAATGAGCAGTTCTTC	CASAYNEQFF
many	TRBV5-1	TRBJ1-5	.	TGCGCCAGCAGCTTGGCGGGGGATTGGAGCCAGCCCCAGCATTTT	CASSLAGDWSQPQHF
.	TRBV10-2	TRBJ1-1	.	TGCGCCAGCAGTGAATTCAGGGAAAGAGACACTGAAGCTTTCTTT	CASSEFRERDTEAFF
.	TRBV10-1	TRBJ2-5	.	TGCGCCAGGCCGGGGGGCTGCGAGACCCAGTACTTC	CARPGGCETQYF
once	TRBV9	TRBJ1-5	.	TGTGCCAGCAGCCCCCCGGACCACAAGGAGGATCAGCCCCAGCATTTT	CASSPPDHKEDQPQHF
.	TRBV11-2	TRBJ2-7	TRBD1	TGTGCCAGCAGCTCAACGACAGGGAGAGGATACGAGCAGTACTTC	CASSSTTGRGYEQYF
.	TRBV6-1	TRBJ1-5	.	TGTGCCAGCAGGGCGCTCATCAATCAGCCCCAGCATTTT	CASRALINQPQHF
few	TRBV11-3	TRBJ2-5	TRBD1	TGTGCCAGCAGCTTGGGGACAGGTGGAGAGACCCAGTACTTC	CASSLGTGGETQYF
.	TRBV25-1	TRBJ1-1	.	TGTGCCAGCAGTGATCCGGGGCCGGGGACTGAAGCTTTCTTT	CASSDPGPGTEAFF
.	TRBV20-1	TRBJ2-7	.	TGCAGTGCAGCAGAACTTTACGAGCAGTACTTC	CSAAELYEQYF
.	TRBV11-2	TRBJ1-4	.	TGTGCCAGCAGCAACCGAGGCGGTGAAAAACTGTTTTTT	CASSNRGGEKLFF
.	TRBV19	TRBJ1-2	.	TGTGCCAGTAGCTTTGACGGAGCTAACTATGGCTACACCTTC	CASSFDGANYGYTF
.	TRBV9	TRBJ2-7	TRBD1	TGTGCCAGCAGCGTAGGGTCCGGGACAGGGGTCGACGAGCAGTACTTC	CASSVGSGTGVDEQYF
.	TRBV30	TRBJ2-7	.	TGTGCCTGGAGTGTACTCCTGGGAGCCTACGAGCAGTACTTC	CAWSVLLGAYEQYF
.	TRBV11-3	TRBJ2-3	.	TGTGCCAGCAGCATGGTTAGCACAGATACGCAGTATTTT	CASSMVSTDTQYF
.	TRBV28	TRBJ1-2	.	TGTGCCAGCAGGACCGGGACGCCCTATGGCTACACCTTC	CASRTGTPYGYTF
.	TRBV9	TRBJ2-2	TRBD1	TGTGCCAGCAGCGCCCTTTTACCGGGACAGGGGACGGGGGAGCTGTTTTTT	CASSALLPGQGTGELFF
.	TRBV27	TRBJ2-7	TRBD1	TGTGCCAGCAGTTATGGGACAGGGGGGTACGAGCAGTACTTC	CASSYGTGGYEQYF
many	TRBV28	TRBJ1-5	.	TGTGCCAGCAGTTTACAGGGGATGCCCCAGCATTTT	CASSLQGMPQHF
.	TRBV7-6	TRBJ2-5	TRBD2	TGTGCCAGCAGAACTACTCATTCGACTAGCGTGGGGACCCAGTACTTC	CASRTTHSTSVGTQYF
many	TRBV7-9	TRBJ1-1	.	TGTGCCAGCAGACCCGGGACGGATAACACTGAAGCTTTCTTT	CASRPGTDNTEAFF
.	TRBV7-2	TRBJ2-5	TRBD2	TGTGCCAGCAGCCTTGGGGGGGGCCAAGAGACCCAGTACTTC	CASSLGGGQETQYF
few	TRBV19	TRBJ1-5	.	TGTGCCAGTAGTCCAAGGTTAGGGACTCAGCCCCAGCATTTT	CASSPRLGTQPQHF
.	TRBV7-2	TRBJ2-2	TRBD2	TGTGCCAGCAGAGGACTAGCGGGGGGCTCGGGGCCCGGGGAGCTGTTTTTT	CASRGLAGGSGPGELFF
.	TRBV7-6	TRBJ2-3	TRBD2	TGTGCCAGCAGCTTGGCTAGCGGCTCTTATACGCAGTATTTT	CASSLASGSYTQYF
few	TRBV27	TRBJ2-2	TRBD2	TGTGCCAGCAGTACCCGGACTAGCGGGGCCGGGGAGCTGTTTTTT	CASSTRTSGAGELFF
.	TRBV5-1	TRBJ2-1	.	TGCGCCAGCAGCTTGGAACAGGGCGGAATATGGAATGAGCAGTTCTTC	CASSLEQGGIWNEQFF
.	TRBV19	TRBJ1-5	.	TGTGCCAGTAATGATCAGGGTAACCTGCATTTT	CASNDQGNLHF
.	TRBV18	TRBJ1-5	.	TGTGCCAGCTCATGGAGACAGGACAATCAGCCCCAGCATTTT	CASSWRQDNQPQHF
.	TRBV7-9	TRBJ1-1	.	TGTGCCAGCAGCTTAGGGTGGGGGCCGCGGACTGAAGCTTTCTTT	CASSLGWGPRTEAFF
.	TRBV18	TRBJ1-1	TRBD1	TGTGCCAGCTCACCACGCCAGGGGGCTTTAAACACTGAAGCTTTCTTT	CASSPRQGALNTEAFF
.	TRBV19	TRBJ1-1	TRBD1	TGTGCCAGTAGTATGCGAGCCGGGGGGACAGGGAACACTGAAGCTTTCTTT	CASSMRAGGTGNTEAFF
.	TRBV5-1	TRBJ2-7	.	TGCGCCAGCTCCCGGGCCTCCCCCTACGAGCAGTACTTC	CASSRASPYEQYF
few	TRBV7-6	TRBJ2-7	.	TGTGCCAGCAGCTTAATTAGGCTTGTCGTGTCCTACGAGCAGTACTTC	CASSLIRLVVSYEQYF
few	TRBV7-7	TRBJ1-6	TRBD1	TGTGCTAGCAGTTCCGGGACAGGGTACTCACCCCTCCACTTT	CASSSGTGYSPLHF
.	TRBV4-2	TRBJ2-1	TRBD1	TGTGCCAGCAGCCAAGGTGGGACAGGGGGCTCCTACAATGAGCAGTTCTTC	CASSQGGTGGSYNEQFF